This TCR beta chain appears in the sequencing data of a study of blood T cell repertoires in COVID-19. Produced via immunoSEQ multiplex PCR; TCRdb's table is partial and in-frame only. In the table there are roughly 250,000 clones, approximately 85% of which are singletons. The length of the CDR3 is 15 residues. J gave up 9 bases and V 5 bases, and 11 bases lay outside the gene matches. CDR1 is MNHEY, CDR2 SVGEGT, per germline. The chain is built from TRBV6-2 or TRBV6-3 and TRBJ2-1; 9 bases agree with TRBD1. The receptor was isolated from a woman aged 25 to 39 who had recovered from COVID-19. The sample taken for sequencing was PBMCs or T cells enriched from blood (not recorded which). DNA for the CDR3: TGTGCCAGCAGTAGTGTGGGACAGGGCTCGGGTGAGCAGTTCTTC. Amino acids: CASSSVGQGSGEQFF.